This TCR beta chain was recorded in a study of blood T cell repertoires in COVID-19. About the study: The United States, Italy and Spain provided the acute and convalescent COVID-19 samples.

Generated by immunoSEQ multiplex PCR, the TCRdb table keeps only in-frame clones and is missing some. The table records about 200,000 clones, approximately 80% of them present only once. The trim removed 5 bases at V and 0 bases at J, leaving 1 base unmatched. The CDR3 contains 14 residues. Germline values: CDR1 ENHRY, CDR2 SYGVKD. J is TRBJ2-3 and V is TRBV10-3; TRBD2 agrees at 8 bases. Sequencing used peripheral blood. The sequence derives from a man in his fifties with active or convalescent COVID-19. This CDR3 reads CAISPSGSTDTQYF. CDR3 nucleotides: TGTGCCATCAGTCCTAGCGGGAGCACAGATACGCAGTATTTT.